This TCR beta chain originates from a study of low-dose radiotherapy and immunotherapy resistance in tumors. Across the whole study: Treatment included intravenous cyclophosphamide dosed at 200 mg/m2 every two weeks, one day before radiation and immunotherapy.

Specified time point: before trial treatment. Low-dose radiotherapy, low-dose cyclophosphamide, aspirin, ipilimumab and nivolumab were all given to the donors. Alpha and beta chains were covered, as first-strand cDNA relied on TRAV- and TRBV-specific primers. It was with a constant-region primer and a V-primer adapter that TCRs were amplified over 20 PCR cycles. TCRdb called the reads again in MiXCR, with one record for every CDR3 protein. The profile shows about 82,000 distinct CDR3 sequences, 15% to 20% of them singletons. This clonotype was counted ten times or more. Germline-derived CDR1 and CDR2 are SGHRS and YFSETQ. The CDR3 consists of 18 residues. V was shortened by 3 bases and J by 2 bases, with 24 bases between the two germline ends.

This TCR was recovered from a male donor with prostate cancer. This specimen consisted of PBMCs, obtained before treatment. The chain employs TRBV5-1 and TRBJ2-7, with D perhaps matching TRBD2 (5 bases). The CDR3 bases are TGCGCCAGCAGCTCCAGCGGAGCACCTTCCTCACCACCCTACGAGCAGTACTTC. Protein product: CASSSSGAPSSPPYEQYF.